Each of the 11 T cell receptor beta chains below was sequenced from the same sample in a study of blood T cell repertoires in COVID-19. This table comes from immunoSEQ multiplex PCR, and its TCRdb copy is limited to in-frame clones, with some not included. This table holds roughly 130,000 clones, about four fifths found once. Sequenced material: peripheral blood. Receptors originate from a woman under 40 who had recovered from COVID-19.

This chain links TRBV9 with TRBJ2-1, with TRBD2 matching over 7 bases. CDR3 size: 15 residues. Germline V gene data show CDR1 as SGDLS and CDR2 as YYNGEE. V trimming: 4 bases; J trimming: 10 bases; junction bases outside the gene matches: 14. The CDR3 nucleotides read TGTGCCAGCAGCCCCGGGACTACTACAATTGGGGAGCAGTTCTTC. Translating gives CASSPGTTTIGEQFF.

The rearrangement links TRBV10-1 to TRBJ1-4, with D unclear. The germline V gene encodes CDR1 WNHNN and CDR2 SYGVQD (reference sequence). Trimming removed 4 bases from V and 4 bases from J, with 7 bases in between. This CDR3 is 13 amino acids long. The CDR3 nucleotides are TGCGCCAGCAGTGGAGCGAGTAATGAAAAACTGTTTTTT. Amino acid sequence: CASSGASNEKLFF.

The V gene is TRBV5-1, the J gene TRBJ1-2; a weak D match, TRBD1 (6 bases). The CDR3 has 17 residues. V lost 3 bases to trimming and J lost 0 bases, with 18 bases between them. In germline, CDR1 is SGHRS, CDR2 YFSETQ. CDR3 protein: CASSYLQGQAANYGYTF. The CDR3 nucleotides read TGCGCCAGCAGCTACCTGCAGGGGCAGGCAGCTAACTATGGCTACACCTTC.

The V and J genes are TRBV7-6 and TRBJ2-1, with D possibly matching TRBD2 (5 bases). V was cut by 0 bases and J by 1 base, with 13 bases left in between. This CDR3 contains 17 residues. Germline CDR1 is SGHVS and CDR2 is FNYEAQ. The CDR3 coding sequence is TGTGCCAGCAGCTTAGCGGGGAGTCTTCCGTCCTACAATGAGCAGTTCTTC. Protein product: CASSLAGSLPSYNEQFF. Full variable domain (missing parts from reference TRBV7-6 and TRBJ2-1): GAGVSQSPRYKVTKRGQDVALRCDPISGHVSLYWYRQALGQGPEFLTYFNYEAQQDKSGLPNDRFSAERPEGSISTLTIQRTEQRDSAMYRCASSLAGSLPSYNEQFFGPGTRLTVL.

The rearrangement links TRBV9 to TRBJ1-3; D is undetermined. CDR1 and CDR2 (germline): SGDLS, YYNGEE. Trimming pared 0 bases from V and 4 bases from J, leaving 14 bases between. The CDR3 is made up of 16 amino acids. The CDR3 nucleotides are TGTGCCAGCAGCGTAGGACCCTCCTTGGGCGGAAACACCATATATTTT. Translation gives CASSVGPSLGGNTIYF.

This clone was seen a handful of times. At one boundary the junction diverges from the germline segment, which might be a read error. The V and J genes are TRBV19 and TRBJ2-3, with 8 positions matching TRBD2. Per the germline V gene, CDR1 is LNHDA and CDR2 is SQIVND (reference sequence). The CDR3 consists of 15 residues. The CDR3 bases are TGTGCCAGTAGCATAGCGGGAACCCCCACAGATACGCAGTATTTT. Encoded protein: CASSIAGTPTDTQYF.

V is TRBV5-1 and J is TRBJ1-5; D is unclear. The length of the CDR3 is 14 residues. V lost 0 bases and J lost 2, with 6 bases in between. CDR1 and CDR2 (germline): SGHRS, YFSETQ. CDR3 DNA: TGCGCCAGCAGCTTGGACGGTGGCAATCAGCCCCAGCATTTT. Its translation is CASSLDGGNQPQHF.

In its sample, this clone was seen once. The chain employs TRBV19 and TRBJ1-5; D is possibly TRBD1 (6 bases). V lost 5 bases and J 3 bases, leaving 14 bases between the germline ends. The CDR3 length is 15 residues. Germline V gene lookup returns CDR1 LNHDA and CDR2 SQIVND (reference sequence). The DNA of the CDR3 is TGTGCCAGTAGTTTCCAGGGGAATATCAATCAGCCCCAGCATTTT. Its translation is CASSFQGNINQPQHF.

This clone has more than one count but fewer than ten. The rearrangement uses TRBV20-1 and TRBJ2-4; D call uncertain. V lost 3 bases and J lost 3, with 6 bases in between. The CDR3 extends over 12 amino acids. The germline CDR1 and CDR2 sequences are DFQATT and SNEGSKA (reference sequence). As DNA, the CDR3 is TGCAGTGCTAGTGTAGACAAAAACATTCAGTACTTC. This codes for CSASVDKNIQYF.

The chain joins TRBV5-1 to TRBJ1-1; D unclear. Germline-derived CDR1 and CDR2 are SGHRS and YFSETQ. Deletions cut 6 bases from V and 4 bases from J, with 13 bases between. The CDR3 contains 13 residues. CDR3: CASMVEAGTEAFF. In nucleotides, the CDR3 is TGCGCCAGCATGGTGGAGGCCGGCACTGAAGCTTTCTTT.

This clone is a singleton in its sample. Here the CDR3 DNA reads TGTGCCAGCTCACCACTAGCGGGAGGCACAGATACGCAGTATTTT. Translation gives CASSPLAGGTDTQYF. This chain links TRBV18 with TRBJ2-3; 9 bases fit TRBD2. This CDR3 is built from 15 residues. Germline V gene sequence: CDR1 KGHSH, CDR2 LQKENI. V gave up 1 base and J gave up 1 base; unmatched junction bases: 0.